The present T cell receptor beta chain was sequenced within a study of blood T cells in healthy people across ages. General study findings and limits: PBMCs left unsorted prevented a conclusive naive versus antigen-experienced comparison.

Notes on this clonotype: The antigen remains unidentified.

A second 7 to 11 cycle PCR used barcoded and J-beta primers. TCRdb ran MiXCR on the 5' RACE reads and lists one entry per CDR3 protein. This table has approximately 900,000 distinct CDR3 sequences, roughly 28% appearing once. Germline CDR1 SGHDT, CDR2 YYEEEE. V dropped 5 bases and J dropped 4 bases, with 12 bases sitting between them. The CDR3 is made up of 13 amino acids. This same sample was also part of a study on T cells of mothers and their children. That report adds: Sequencing got over 9 million TCR beta CDR3 reads from each mother and approximately 3 million from each child.

Sequencing used blood. The TCR was taken from a woman aged 40 to 50 in good health. The chain has TRBV5-6 and TRBJ1-2; a weak D match, TRBD1 (5 bases). The CDR3 loop is CASSIAGIYGYTF. CDR3 in DNA: TGTGCCAGCAGTATCGCAGGGATCTATGGCTACACCTTC. The whole variable domain, remainder taken from reference TRBV5-6 and TRBJ1-2, is DAGVTQSPTHLIKTRGQQVTLRCSPKSGHDTVSWYQQALGQGPQFIFQYYEEEERQRGNFPDRFSGHQFPNYSSELNVNALLLGDSALYLCASSIAGIYGYTFGSGTRLTVV.